This TCR beta chain was obtained from a study of CD8+ T cells in alopecia areata. For the study at large: Severity of treated patients was scored by affected scalp percentage. Study-wide findings and caveats: The study found TCR sharing across patients less clear than in mice, possibly for HLA reasons. Higher clonality than in normal scalp was seen in lesional scalp, especially alopecia totalis/universalis.

Treatment meaning: oral pan-JAK inhibitor, 5-10 mg twice daily. The sorting of PBMCs gave CD4+ and CD8+ T cells. The sample holds a few counts of this clone. The antigen remains undetermined. V was clipped by 4 bases and J by 3 bases; unmatched bases: 10. Germline loops: CDR1 SGHRS, CDR2 YFSETQ. The CDR3 loop spans 15 amino acids. The authors extracted RNA and reverse transcribed it into cDNA as the sequencing template. The repertoire was sequenced with immunoSEQ multiplex PCR; TCRdb's copy has only in-frame clones and lacks some. The sample shows 90,000 to 130,000 clones, roughly three fifths of them seen only once.

This clonotype was sampled from a human donor with alopecia areata. The chain employs TRBV5-1 and TRBJ2-7; TRBD1 matches at 7 bases. Sequences were derived from CD8+ T cells sorted from blood, sampled at week 24, from a patient treated with tofacitinib. In nucleotides, the CDR3 is TGCGCCAGCAGCCACAGACAGGGTGGATTCTACGAGCAGTACTTC. Amino acid sequence: CASSHRQGGFYEQYF.